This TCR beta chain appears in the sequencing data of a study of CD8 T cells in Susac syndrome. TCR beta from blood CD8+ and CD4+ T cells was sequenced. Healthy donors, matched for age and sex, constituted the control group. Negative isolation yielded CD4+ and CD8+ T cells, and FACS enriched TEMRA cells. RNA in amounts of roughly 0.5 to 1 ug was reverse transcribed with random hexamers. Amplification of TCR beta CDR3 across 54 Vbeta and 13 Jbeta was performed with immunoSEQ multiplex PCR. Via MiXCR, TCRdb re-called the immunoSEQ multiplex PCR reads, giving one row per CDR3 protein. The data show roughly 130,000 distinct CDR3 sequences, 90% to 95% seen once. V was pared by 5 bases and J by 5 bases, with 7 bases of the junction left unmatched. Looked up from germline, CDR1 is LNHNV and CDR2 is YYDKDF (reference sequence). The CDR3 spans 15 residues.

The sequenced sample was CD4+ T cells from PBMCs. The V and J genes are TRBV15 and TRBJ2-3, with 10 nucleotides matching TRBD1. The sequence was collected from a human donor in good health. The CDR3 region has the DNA TGTGCCACCAGCGGGCGGACAGGGGGGAGAGATACGCAGTATTTT. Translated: CATSGRTGGRDTQYF.